This is a list of T cell receptor beta chains from one sample in a study of CD8 T cells in ankylosing spondylitis. A single record per CDR3 protein comes from TCRdb applying MiXCR to the 5' RACE reads. The table records approximately 140,000 distinct CDR3 sequences, 17% of them present only once. Sequencing was performed on blood, either unsorted or a sorted T cell fraction (not recorded which). The receptors originated from a male donor with ankylosing spondylitis. Each CDR3 is given without its conserved first and last residue. A D gene is named only where the DNA matches it firmly. A clone size is listed for some rows: how often the clone was seen (once, few, many), or a class if it is expanded.

v_gene	j_gene	abundance	d_gene	CDR3aa
TRBV27	TRBJ2-1	-	-	ASSSIPAGDEQF
TRBV5-1	TRBJ1-4	-	-	ASSLAYKANEKLF
TRBV12-3/TRBV12-4	TRBJ2-7	-	TRBD1	ASSRQGAYEQY
TRBV4-2	TRBJ2-7	-	-	ASSQDKPYEQY
TRBV11-2	TRBJ2-3	-	-	ASSLGGGTQY
TRBV11-1	TRBJ1-1	few	-	ASSPSPGGGRDLWTEAF
TRBV5-1	TRBJ2-3	few	TRBD1	ASSSHQTGSADTQY
TRBV20-1	TRBJ1-5	-	-	SALPLAGTGNQPQH
TRBV19	TRBJ2-7	-	-	ASSIGPRGAYEQY
TRBV7-9	TRBJ2-1	once	-	ASSDTLARDVDEQF
TRBV30	TRBJ2-7	few	TRBD2	AWSVSSGRDEQY
TRBV29-1	TRBJ2-1	few	TRBD1	SVAPVPGGYDEQF
TRBV7-6	TRBJ2-7	-	-	ASSLEARRTYEQY
TRBV9	TRBJ2-7	-	-	ASSVGRRLFSILPSSYEQY
TRBV4-1	TRBJ2-1	many	TRBD2	ASSQDDGRGGNNEQF
TRBV4-2	TRBJ2-1	-	-	ASRDESYNEQF
TRBV7-6	TRBJ2-7	few	TRBD2	ASSLRSTPSGGDYEQY
TRBV28	TRBJ2-4	many	-	ASSLGWGRAGQNIQY
TRBV12-3/TRBV12-4	TRBJ1-2	-	-	ASSLARRDGYT
TRBV12-3/TRBV12-4	TRBJ2-2	many	-	ASSLGGTTGELF
TRBV9	TRBJ1-5	-	-	ASSIWDGNQPQH
TRBV7-9	TRBJ2-7	-	TRBD1	ASSLGAPGQISYEQY
TRBV27	TRBJ2-5	-	-	ASSLGGGTLPETQY
TRBV9	TRBJ1-1	-	-	ASSPHRTSNTEAF
TRBV7-9	TRBJ1-5	-	-	ASSVVQGNNQPQH
TRBV2	TRBJ1-3	-	-	ATQNPIVASGNTIY
TRBV4-2	TRBJ2-7	-	-	ASSQTGVGYEQY
TRBV9	TRBJ1-5	few	-	ASSKGGAAGNQPQH
TRBV5-4	TRBJ2-1	few	-	ASSFGLAEQF
TRBV27	TRBJ2-5	-	-	ASSLDSSGETQY
TRBV7-2	TRBJ2-7	many	TRBD2	ASSQPGLAYDEQY
TRBV20-1	TRBJ2-1	many	-	SAETGRQELANEQF
TRBV4-2	TRBJ2-5	many	-	ASSHPLAPEETQY
TRBV25-1	TRBJ2-7	-	-	ASSEYNEQY
TRBV24-1	TRBJ2-2	-	TRBD2	ATSARGAGELF
TRBV24-1	TRBJ2-2	-	-	ATSARTGELF
TRBV9	TRBJ2-2	-	TRBD2	ASSATTLAGDDGELF
TRBV12-3/TRBV12-4	TRBJ2-4	-	-	ASNPPGDLAKNIQY
TRBV7-6	TRBJ2-7	many	-	ASSRDESTYEQY
TRBV5-1	TRBJ2-5	many	-	ASSGQGILETQY
TRBV5-1	TRBJ1-5	-	-	ASSLSLGNQPQH
TRBV4-1	TRBJ2-3	-	-	ASSGSSTDTQY
TRBV7-8	TRBJ2-7	-	TRBD2	DSSSRTSGRFYEQY
TRBV7-6	TRBJ2-2	few	-	ASSPRRGTGELF
TRBV20-1	TRBJ2-7	few	-	SARRRGLSYEQY
TRBV12-3/TRBV12-4	TRBJ2-5	-	TRBD2	ASSFLVGGSETQY
TRBV25-1	TRBJ2-2	few	-	ASSEYIIRNTGELF
TRBV12-3/TRBV12-4	TRBJ2-7	-	-	ASSLSGHYEQY
TRBV28	TRBJ2-7	few	TRBD1	ASSFTGDGYEQY
TRBV5-5	TRBJ2-3	few	-	ASSRWGEPDTQY
TRBV4-1	TRBJ2-7	-	TRBD2	ASSQSGTKY
TRBV5-1	TRBJ2-1	-	TRBD2	ASSLAPTGLAGAEQF
TRBV27	TRBJ1-5	-	-	ASSLSGGSGQPQH
TRBV5-1	TRBJ2-7	-	TRBD2	ASSEGLAERVFQY